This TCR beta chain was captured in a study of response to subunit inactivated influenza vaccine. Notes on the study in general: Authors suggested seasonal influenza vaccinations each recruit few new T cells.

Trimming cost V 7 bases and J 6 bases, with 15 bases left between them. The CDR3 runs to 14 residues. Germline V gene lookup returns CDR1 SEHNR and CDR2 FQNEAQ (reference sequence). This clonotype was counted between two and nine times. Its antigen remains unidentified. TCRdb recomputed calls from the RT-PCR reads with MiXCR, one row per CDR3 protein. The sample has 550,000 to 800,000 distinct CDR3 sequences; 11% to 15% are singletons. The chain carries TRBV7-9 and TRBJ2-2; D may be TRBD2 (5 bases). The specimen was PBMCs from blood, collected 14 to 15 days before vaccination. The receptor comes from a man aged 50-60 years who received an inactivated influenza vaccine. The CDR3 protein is CASNRLASPGELFF. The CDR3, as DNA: TGTGCCAGCAATAGGCTAGCAAGTCCCGGGGAGCTGTTTTTT.